This is a list of T cell receptor beta chains from one sample in a study of cytomegalovirus exposure and HLA in healthy donors. Data came from immunoSEQ multiplex PCR; TCRdb stores just in-frame clones and leaves some out. There are 170,000 or so clones in the sample; 75% to 85% occur only once, and 1.4% lies in the top ten. Sequences were obtained from PBMCs. The receptors come from a woman aged 25 to 45 in good health and CMV-seropositive. Both conserved end residues are part of each CDR3.

v_gene: TRBV7-6; CDR3aa: CASSSPWGQTGELFF
v_gene: TRBV7-2; CDR3aa: CASSLRLSSGANVLTF
v_gene: TRBV5-1; CDR3aa: CASSPRRAGGLTDTQYF
v_gene: TRBV11-3; CDR3aa: CASSREGGETQYF
v_gene: TRBV7-2; CDR3aa: CASSWGPYEQYF
v_gene: TRBV10-1; CDR3aa: CASSESRTGGASRQETQYF
v_gene: TRBV7-3; CDR3aa: CASSPLAALTYNEQFF
v_gene: TRBV27; CDR3aa: CASTIGLAGLNTGELFF
v_gene: TRBV4-1; CDR3aa: CASSQVSGSTYEQYF
v_gene: TRBV10-3; CDR3aa: CAISQSGGPLRETQYF
v_gene: TRBV19; CDR3aa: CASSIGGWDRAHEQYF
v_gene: TRBV30; CDR3aa: CAWSAQGGEKLFF
v_gene: TRBV6-5; CDR3aa: CASSYGARVQTQYF
v_gene: TRBV19; CDR3aa: CASSQRPGQGMGTEAFF
v_gene: TRBV25-1; CDR3aa: CASSDGQGFYEQYF
v_gene: TRBV28; CDR3aa: CASRQGYQGAGDTQYF
v_gene: TRBV5-1; CDR3aa: CASSLDRVVGNTEAFF
v_gene: TRBV29-1; CDR3aa: CSVEGTSSTEQYF
v_gene: TRBV6-6; CDR3aa: CASRKDRTLYEQYF
v_gene: TRBV5-1; CDR3aa: CASSLEGSEGEKLFF
v_gene: TRBV28; CDR3aa: CASSLWAGKYEQYF
v_gene: TRBV6-6; CDR3aa: CASSRRDKQYF
v_gene: TRBV11-3; CDR3aa: CASSLEQNTGELFF
v_gene: TRBV19; CDR3aa: CASSIDTDTEAFF
v_gene: TRBV11-3; CDR3aa: CASSFRGSSTDTQYF
v_gene: TRBV6-5; CDR3aa: CASSFGQGVGGTQYF